Presented here are 23 T cell receptor beta chains from one specimen sequenced in a study of neurological immune-mediated disorders. TCRdb itself ran the 5' RACE reads through MiXCR, one entry per CDR3 protein. The sample records approximately 74,000 distinct CDR3 sequences, approximately 10% being singletons. The sequencing input was PBMCs. These receptors were collected from a man aged 50 or older in good health.

There are many counts of this clonotype. V is TRBV10-3 and J is TRBJ2-3; TRBD1 might be the D (6 bases). This CDR3 has 14 amino acids. Germline CDR1 reads ENHRY; CDR2 reads SYGVKD. The V and J ends lost 2 bases and 3 bases respectively, with 9 bases between them. The CDR3 DNA sequence: TGTGCCATCAGTGAGGGACAGAAAACAGATACGCAGTATTTT. This gives the protein CAISEGQKTDTQYF.

This clonotype was detected ten times or more. This sequence joins TRBV7-9 and TRBJ2-6; perhaps TRBD1 as D (6 bases). This CDR3 contains 15 residues. Germline loops: CDR1 SEHNR, CDR2 FQNEAQ (reference sequence). The ends were cut back, 4 bases at V and 2 bases at J, with 9 bases in the middle. The CDR3: CASSYTGTGANVLTF. Written as DNA, the CDR3 is TGTGCCAGCAGCTACACAGGGACTGGGGCCAACGTCCTGACTTTC.

This clonotype was seen ten or more times. The chain carries TRBV20-1 and TRBJ2-2, with D possibly TRBD1 on 5 matching bases. The CDR3 spans 15 residues. Between the trimmed V and J ends, which lost 0 bases and 1 base, there was a span of 9 bases. Looked up from germline, CDR1 is DFQATT and CDR2 is SNEGSKA (reference sequence). The CDR3 coding sequence is TGCAGTGCTAGAGATTCACAGGTGAACACCGGGGAGCTGTTTTTT. Amino acids: CSARDSQVNTGELFF.

In its sample, this clonotype was seen many times. The chain carries TRBV5-1 and TRBJ2-2; D remains ambiguous. Trimming shortened V by 4 bases and J by 2 bases, and 15 bases separated the two germline ends. Germline V gene data show CDR1 as SGHRS and CDR2 as YFSETQ. The CDR3 sequence is 16 residues long. CDR3 protein: CASSPVGRINTGELFF. The CDR3, as DNA: TGCGCCAGCAGCCCAGTAGGACGGATTAACACCGGGGAGCTGTTTTTT.

This clonotype has ten or more counts. The chain links TRBV12-3 or TRBV12-4 to TRBJ1-6; 7 nucleotides line up with TRBD1. The CDR3 loop spans 14 amino acids. V was pared by 6 bases and J by 6 bases, with 5 bases of the junction left unmatched. CDR3 coding DNA: TGTGCCAGCAGAAAGGACAGGTTTAATTCACCCCTCCACTTT. It specifies CASRKDRFNSPLHF.

This clonotype was recorded many times. The limits of the CDR3 on the DNA are not certain, so only TCRdb's listed CDR3 is given. The chain uses TRBV27 and TRBJ1-2. Counting both end residues, the CDR3 totals 14 amino acids. The V gene's germline CDR1 is MNHEY and CDR2 SMNVEV (reference sequence). CDR3 amino acids: CASSLLRANYGYTF.

This clonotype was counted many times. This chain links TRBV5-5 with TRBJ1-6, with 8 bases lining up with TRBD1. With V trimmed by 2 bases and J by 6 bases, 4 bases remained unmatched. This CDR3 spans 15 amino acids. Looked up from germline, CDR1 is SGHKS and CDR2 is YYEKEE (reference sequence). CDR3 coding DNA: TGTGCCAGCAGCTTTGGACAGGGTCTTAATTCACCCCTCCACTTT. Protein product: CASSFGQGLNSPLHF.

The chain carries TRBV6-2 or TRBV6-3 and TRBJ2-1, with 9 positions matching TRBD2. Trimming took 8 bases from V and 4 from J; bases not matched to a gene: 6. This CDR3 spans 14 amino acids. Looked up from germline, CDR1 is MNHEY and CDR2 is SVGEGT. CDR3 region: CASRASGEYNEQFF. CDR3 coding DNA: TGTGCCAGCCGAGCTAGCGGGGAATACAATGAGCAGTTCTTC.

In its sample, this clonotype was seen many times. The chain combines TRBV5-1 with TRBJ1-1; D is unresolved. The germline gives CDR1 SGHRS, CDR2 YFSETQ. This CDR3 is built from 15 residues. V was cut by 0 bases and J by 0 bases, with 9 bases left in between. The CDR3 region has the DNA TGCGCCAGCAGCTTGGATGCGGACCTGAACACTGAAGCTTTCTTT. Translation gives CASSLDADLNTEAFF.

This clonotype was counted many times. The chain employs TRBV7-3 and TRBJ2-1, with a possible D match to TRBD2 (5 bases). CDR3 length: 17 amino acids. Trimming removed 2 bases at V and 0 bases at J, with 14 bases between. The germline V gene encodes CDR1 SGHTA and CDR2 FQGTGA. CDR3 sequence (DNA): TGTGCCAGCAGCTTAGGCGCGCGGGTGCCCTCCTACAATGAGCAGTTCTTC. Translated, it gives CASSLGARVPSYNEQFF. The full variable domain, rest sourced from reference TRBV7-3 and TRBJ2-1, is GAGVSQTPSNKVTEKGKYVELRCDPISGHTALYWYRQSLGQGPEFLIYFQGTGAADDSGLPNDRFFAVRPEGSVSTLKIQRTERGDSAVYLCASSLGARVPSYNEQFFGPGTRLTVL.

This clonotype was counted at least ten times. The chain couples TRBV3-1 to TRBJ1-6; D gene uncertain. Trimming removed 0 bases from V and 6 bases from J, with 9 bases in between. Germline CDR1 is LGHDT and CDR2 is YNNKEL (reference sequence). The CDR3 is 15 residues long. The CDR3 sequence: CASSQEWRINSPLHF. In DNA, the CDR3 is TGTGCCAGCAGCCAAGAATGGCGGATTAATTCACCCCTCCACTTT.

The sample holds many counts of this clonotype. The rearrangement uses TRBV10-3 and TRBJ2-1, with 9 positions matching TRBD2. V lost 8 bases to trimming and J lost 3 bases; unmatched junction nucleotides: 5. Germline V gives CDR1 ENHRY, CDR2 SYGVKD. The CDR3 is 14 residues long. The CDR3 sequence: CAIAREGRYNEQFF. CDR3 bases: TGTGCCATCGCGCGGGAGGGCCGCTACAATGAGCAGTTCTTC.

There are a few counts of this clonotype. Given a much more abundant clone one base away, this may be a read error. The genes are TRBV20-1 and TRBJ2-1; possibly TRBD2 for D (6 bases). This CDR3 has 12 amino acids. In germline, CDR1 is DFQATT, CDR2 SNEGSKA (reference sequence). The ends were cut back, 6 bases at V and 12 bases at J, with 18 bases in the middle. The CDR3 protein is CSAGGLAKRQFF. The DNA of the CDR3 is TGCAGTGCGGGGGGACTGGCCAAAAGGCAGTTCTTC.

Points on this clonotype: This may be a read error, as it is one base from a much larger clone. This chain uses TRBV5-1 with TRBJ2-7; D uncertain. The germline V gene has CDR1 SGHRS and CDR2 YFSETQ. This CDR3 comprises 12 residues. Trimming pared 3 bases from V and 7 bases from J, leaving 11 bases between. CDR3 in DNA: TGCGCCAGCAGCTATACTCCGTGGGAGCAGTACTTC. Protein: CASSYTPWEQYF.

This clonotype was recorded at least ten times. CDR3 nucleotides: TGCGCCAGCAGCCCCCTCCTTGGACAGGGGAGTGAGCAGTACTTC. Its protein is CASSPLLGQGSEQYF. This sequence joins TRBV5-1 and TRBJ2-7; the match to TRBD1 covers 9 bases. Germline-derived CDR1 and CDR2 are SGHRS and YFSETQ. The CDR3 is 15 residues long. Trimming cost V 4 bases and J 7 bases; bases outside gene matches: 12.

At least ten counts were recorded for this clonotype. V is TRBV6-2 or TRBV6-3 and J is TRBJ2-7, with 7 nucleotides matching TRBD2. V trimming: 7 bases; J trimming: 2 bases; junction bases outside the gene matches: 11. The length of the CDR3 is 15 residues. Per germline, CDR1 MNHEY and CDR2 SVGEGT. The CDR3 DNA reads as TGTGCCAGCACCTTCCAGGCTAGCGGAACCTACGAGCAGTACTTC. This sequence encodes CASTFQASGTYEQYF.

This chain connects TRBV28 to TRBJ2-1; TRBD2 aligns across 14 bases. The trim removed 3 bases at V and 9 bases at J, leaving 7 bases unmatched. CDR1 MDHEN and CDR2 SYDVKM come from the germline V gene. This CDR3 contains 16 residues. Here the CDR3 DNA reads TGTGCCAGCAGTTTGCAAGGGACTAGCGGGAGTTCTGAGCAGTTCTTC. This encodes CASSLQGTSGSSEQFF.

This clonotype was detected ten times or more. This chain connects TRBV7-8 to TRBJ1-5; TRBD1 matches at 7 bases. CDR3 length equals 15 residues. The V and J ends lost 6 bases and 4 bases, in that order; junction bases with no gene match: 9. Germline V gene sequence: CDR1 SGHVS, CDR2 FQNEAQ. CDR3 sequence: CASSRERGLNQPQHF. DNA for the CDR3: TGTGCCAGCAGTAGGGAGAGGGGGCTGAATCAGCCCCAGCATTTT.

This clonotype was recorded many times. The J gene is TRBJ2-1, the V gene TRBV24-1; the match to TRBD2 covers 9 bases. The junction had 3 bases not matched to a gene; V was cut back by 4 bases and J by 0 bases. In germline, CDR1 is KGHDR, CDR2 SFDVKD. CDR3 length: 16 residues. CDR3 bases: TGTGCCACCAGTGACTTAGCGGGAGCCTCCTACAATGAGCAGTTCTTC. Translated, it gives CATSDLAGASYNEQFF.

This clonotype appeared many times. This rearrangement joins TRBV7-3 to TRBJ2-3, with 11 bases lining up with TRBD2. The V gene end was trimmed by 5 bases and the J gene end by 7 bases; junction bases not matched to a gene: 14. Germline V gene sequence: CDR1 SGHTA, CDR2 FQGTGA. The CDR3 runs to 17 residues. CDR3 bases: TGTGCCAGCAGCCCACCGGGTAGCGGGAGGGCCGGAAATACGCAGTATTTT. The encoded protein is CASSPPGSGRAGNTQYF. Complete variable domain (other parts from reference TRBV7-3 and TRBJ2-3): GAGVSQTPSNKVTEKGKYVELRCDPISGHTALYWYRQSLGQGPEFLIYFQGTGAADDSGLPNDRFFAVRPEGSVSTLKIQRTERGDSAVYLCASSPPGSGRAGNTQYFGPGTRLTVL.

The sample holds many counts of this clonotype. J is TRBJ1-2 and V is TRBV5-1; 7 bases align to TRBD1. CDR1 and CDR2 from the germline V gene are SGHRS and YFSETQ. The length of the CDR3 is 17 residues. Trimming at V came to 2 bases and at J to 0 bases, leaving 10 bases not matched to a gene. The CDR3 nucleotides are TGCGCCAGCAGCTTCAACAGCCCAGGGGGGACTAACTATGGCTACACCTTC. As protein: CASSFNSPGGTNYGYTF.

The J gene is TRBJ2-2, the V gene TRBV15, with TRBD1 matching over 8 bases. This CDR3 contains 14 residues. The V and J ends lost 9 bases and 0 bases, in that order; junction bases with no gene match: 3. Germline CDR1 LNHNV, CDR2 YYDKDF (reference sequence). The CDR3 spells CATRTGTNTGELFF. CDR3 in DNA: TGTGCCACTAGGACAGGGACGAACACCGGGGAGCTGTTTTTT.

This clonotype was observed at least ten times. This chain connects TRBV5-5 to TRBJ1-6; D gene ambiguous. Germline lookup yields CDR1 SGHKS and CDR2 YYEKEE (reference sequence). Trimming took off 1 base at V and 8 bases at J, with 16 bases between the two ends. The CDR3 is 16 amino acids. The CDR3 spells CASSLNSRQSYSPLHF. CDR3 DNA sequence: TGTGCCAGCAGCTTGAATTCTAGGCAGAGCTATTCACCCCTCCACTTT.